This T cell receptor (beta chain) was captured by sequencing in a study of blood T cells in healthy people across ages. Study at large: Through template switching, about one barcoded beta molecule was captured per two T cells, as measured in model experiments. Study-level findings and limits: In long-lived donors, naive CD4+ cell counts and diversity exceeded those of aged donors.

Staff drew approximately 9.7 milliliters of peripheral blood from each donor. The second PCR ran about 6 to 12 cycles with a sample-barcoded 5' primer and J-beta primers. TCRdb passed the 5' RACE reads through MiXCR, listing each CDR3 protein once. This table holds about 1.4 million distinct CDR3 sequences, 59% found once. About this clonotype itself: The antigen is undetermined.

Germline V CDR1 and CDR2: MNHEY, SVGEGT. The CDR3 runs 16 residues. With 4 bases removed from V and 8 bases from J, the gap between germline ends came to 23 bases. The J gene is TRBJ1-2, the V gene TRBV6-2 or TRBV6-3; tentative D call: TRBD1 (5 bases). Sequencing was carried out using blood. The sequence was collected from a young man in good health. Written as DNA, the CDR3 is TGTGCCAGCAGTTCTGCCTCCACCGGGACCGCGAACGGCTACACCTTC. Its translation is CASSSASTGTANGYTF.